This T cell receptor (beta chain) originates from a study of beta chain features in type 1 diabetes. The study's findings and limits: Shorter TCRB CDR3s, moderately but significantly so, were found in Type 1 diabetes patients in all four CD4+ subsets.

The CDR3 has 14 residues. CDR1 SGDLS and CDR2 YYNGEE come from the germline V gene. V shed 3 bases, J shed 5 bases, and the junction held 7 bases outside the gene matches. cDNA synthesis used the whole RNA isolate, giving expressed TCRB sequences. The protocol was immunoSEQ multiplex PCR, while the TCRdb copy is restricted to in-frame clones and leaves out a portion. The table has 450,000 or so clones, over 9.5% seen once. Cell sorting via CD45RO/CCR7/CD25/CD127/CD95/CD27 was performed to obtain CD4+ naive, central memory, regulatory and stem cell-like memory cells. On this clone itself: Its antigen is still unknown.

The chain carries TRBV9 and TRBJ1-2; 7 bases align to TRBD1. This receptor was taken from a woman between 18 and 30 years old in good health. The sequenced sample consisted of naive CD4+ T cells from blood. The chain's CDR3 is CASSASRDRYGYTF. The CDR3 DNA follows: TGTGCCAGCAGCGCCAGCCGGGACAGATATGGCTACACCTTC.